This T cell receptor (beta chain) was profiled in a study of T-cell reconstitution after alpha-beta-depleted transplantation in children. A TCRbeta library incorporating unique molecular identifiers was prepared. A single record per CDR3 protein comes from TCRdb applying MiXCR to the PCR reads. The repertoire holds about 540,000 distinct CDR3 sequences, about 17% seen once, with less than 4% in the top ten. The CDR3 loop spans 12 amino acids. J gave up 2 bases and V 9 bases, and 3 bases lay outside the gene matches. Germline CDR1 is LNHNV and CDR2 is YYDKDF (reference sequence). This clonotype showed up many times.

The rearrangement joins TRBV15 to TRBJ1-1; 7 nucleotides align to TRBD1. This receptor was taken from a human donor who donated a stem cell graft to a child with acute lymphoblastic leukemia. The sequencing here drew on PBMCs from the stem cell graft donor, taken from the stem cell graft. The CDR3 coding sequence is TGTGCCACAGGGACAGCTAACACTGAAGCTTTCTTT. Residues: CATGTANTEAFF.